The sequence of this T cell receptor beta chain was determined in a study of blood T cells in healthy people across ages (dated by TCRdb to 2015 to 2017). Concerning the study at large: Template switching captured roughly one uniquely barcoded TCR beta cDNA molecule per two T cells in model experiments. The study measured age-related changes in TCR beta repertoire diversity using deep sequencing normalized with unique cDNA molecular identifiers. The donors were split into four age groups: young (average roughly 15 years), middle-aged (roughly 40), aged (about 56) and long-lived (under 85). To avoid experimental bias, donors of different ages were spread randomly across the sequencing lanes. The study analyzed two additional independent replicas of 1 million unique cDNA reads from the same blood draw for two donors, one aged 18 to 29 and one aged 80 or older.

The investigation overall reported the following: Compared with the aged group, more naive CD4+ T cells, fewer expanded clones and increased TCR diversity were shown by the long-lived group, suggesting age selection. There was a strong correlation between observed TCR beta diversity and the percentage of naive T cells measured by flow cytometry. As age increased, observed TCR beta diversity per million T cells dropped in a roughly linear way, and a significant reduction was already evident by age about 40. Total diversity estimates from one million sequenced T cells were considered lower bounds and underestimates. Because the CMV infection status of the donors was unknown, age-related changes in expanded clonotypes may potentially have been confounded. Bulk unsorted PBMC profiling prevented conclusive comparison of naive and antigen-experienced compartments.

Library creation used 5' RACE. The sequencer listed for this sample is Illumina HiSeq 2500. A second PCR of about 6 to 11 cycles was performed with a sample-barcoded 5' primer and a J-beta primer mix. Each TCR beta cDNA molecule received a unique molecular identifier from a template-switch 5' adaptor carrying 12 random nucleotides. Each sample yielded at least 2.5 million CDR3-containing paired-end reads. All of the RNA was converted into first-strand cDNA using the Mint cDNA synthesis kit, with a TRBC-specific oligonucleotide serving as the primer. All cDNA was treated with uracil-DNA glycosylase and then went through a first 18-cycle PCR with the universal primers M1SS and BC2_uni_R. The authors processed their data as follows. For normalization, 1 million high-quality reads were randomly selected from each sample, with every read carrying a distinct molecular identifier. Reads sharing molecular identifiers were discarded rather than binned into consensus sequences. MiTCR, with a Q25 quality threshold and the strictest error-elimination algorithm, was used for CDR3 identification, clonotype clustering and error correction. A nonparametric unseen species model with Euler transformation was used to estimate lower-bound total TCR beta diversity. The public sequencing data were trimmed at Q25 with fastp and processed into clonotypes with MiXCR by TCRdb, which kept only in-frame beta chains. Rows with one shared CDR3 protein collapse into an entry with the most common genes and DNA. These V and J calls are TCRdb output, not the study's own analysis. Within this sample are about 670,000 distinct CDR3 sequences, with under 65% of them counted one time only. Roughly 13% of the sample belongs to the ten largest clones.

Concerning this clonotype itself: It has no known antigen specificity. Base qualities were left out, and no much larger clone turns up one base away.

Measured from the cysteine to the phenylalanine, the CDR3 is 17 residues long. Kept here is only the CDR3 DNA, which spans 51 bases and is read in frame from base 1. The approximately 39 donors, aged about 6 to 90 years, were systemically healthy Caucasian individuals from Russia. About 9.1 milliliters of peripheral blood were collected from each donor into EDTA-treated Vacutainer tubes. Ficoll-Paque density-gradient centrifugation was used to isolate PBMCs, with at least 7 million per sample. Total RNA was extracted from PBMCs with Trizol reagent, with at least 6 micrograms obtained per sample. The percentages of naive CD45RAhigh/CD27high T cells were determined by flow cytometry on a PBMC aliquot from every donor.

The TCR originated in an elderly woman in good health. The sequenced material came from blood. The rearrangement joined TRBV21-1 to TRBJ2-4. TRBV21-1 is tagged as a pseudogene. Here is the DNA: TGTGCCAGCAGCTTTAGTGAGAGGCAAATAGCCAAAAACATTCAGTACTTC. Its protein is CASSFSERQIAKNIQYF.